This passage covers 8 T cell receptor beta chains from one sample sequenced in a study of blood T cells in healthy people across ages. Primers used in a second PCR of about 6 to 12 cycles were a sample-barcoded 5' primer and a J-beta primer mix. TCRdb redid the calling of the 5' RACE reads with MiXCR, one entry per CDR3 protein. The data show 800,000 or so distinct CDR3 sequences, roughly 25% seen once. This sample also belongs to another study, concerning T cells of mothers and their children.

The sample consisted of blood. Source of these receptors: a boy aged 5 to 17 in good health.

The rearrangement links TRBV7-2 to TRBJ2-5; 8 bases match TRBD2. The CDR3 contains 14 residues. The V segment lost 5 bases and the J segment 5 bases; nucleotides outside the gene matches: 7. Germline V gene sequence: CDR1 SGHTA, CDR2 FQGNSA. This CDR3 reads CASSHSGNGETQYF. CDR3 nucleotides: TGTGCCAGCAGCCATAGCGGGAATGGGGAGACCCAGTACTTC. The full variable domain, with the rest looked up from reference TRBV7-2 and TRBJ2-5, is GAGVSQSPSNKVTEKGKDVELRCDPISGHTALYWYRQSLGQGLEFLIYFQGNSAPDKSGLPSDRFSAERTGGSVSTLTIQRTQQEDSAVYLCASSHSGNGETQYFGPGTRLLVL.

The CDR3 DNA follows: TGTGCCAGCAGCTCCTTTCCGACCCGTAGCTCCTACAATGAGCAGTTCTTC. This sequence encodes CASSSFPTRSSYNEQFF. The gene calls are TRBV5-8 and TRBJ2-1, with D unclear. V lost 3 bases and J 0 bases, leaving 16 bases between the germline ends. The CDR3 runs to 17 residues. Germline lookup yields CDR1 SGHTS and CDR2 YDEGEE.

This clonotype was observed a handful of times. The CDR3 nucleotides read TGCGCCAGCAGACGGGAGGGGGGGCAAGAAGAGACCCAGTACTTC. Translating it yields CASRREGGQEETQYF. This chain joins TRBV5-1 and TRBJ2-5; TRBD2 matches at 8 bases. The V segment lost 5 bases and the J segment 3 bases; nucleotides outside the gene matches: 9. The V gene's germline CDR1 is SGHRS and CDR2 YFSETQ. The CDR3 totals 15 residues.

This chain links TRBV19 with TRBJ2-1; tentative D call: TRBD1 (6 bases). The better agreement between TRBJ2-7 and the DNA end casts doubt on the J call. The V gene's germline CDR1 is LNHDA and CDR2 SQIVND (reference sequence). The CDR3 has 14 amino acids. CDR3 nucleotide sequence: TGTGCCAGTAGTAGGACAGTCAGGGGCTACGAGCAGTACTTC. Its translation: CASSRTVRGYEQYF.

The chain combines TRBV4-3 with TRBJ2-5; D gene ambiguous. The CDR3 sequence is 14 residues long. Germline CDR1 reads LGHNA; CDR2 reads YSLEER. V lost 0 bases to trimming and J lost 9 bases, with 14 bases between them. The CDR3 reads CASSQDAPTRAQYF. The CDR3, as DNA: TGCGCCAGCAGCCAAGATGCCCCCACTCGGGCCCAGTACTTC.

CDR3 coding DNA: TGTGCCAGCAGCTCAATCTCCGGGAATGAGCAGTTCTTC. It translates to CASSSISGNEQFF. The genes are TRBV7-9 and TRBJ2-1; D is unresolved. V lost 4 bases and J lost 7, with 11 bases in between. The germline V gene encodes CDR1 SEHNR and CDR2 FQNEAQ (reference sequence). The CDR3 loop spans 13 amino acids.

The chain recombines TRBV20-1 with TRBJ2-7, with a possible D match to TRBD2 (6 bases). Germline lookup yields CDR1 DFQATT and CDR2 SNEGSKA (reference sequence). This CDR3 has 15 amino acids. Deletions cut 5 bases from V and 5 bases from J, with 22 bases between. The CDR3 DNA reads TGCAGTGCTTTCCCCAGCCGGGAGAAAAGGGACGAGCAGTACTTC. It yields the protein CSAFPSREKRDEQYF.

V gene TRBV6-5 combines with J gene TRBJ1-5, with D tentatively TRBD1 (5 bases). V dropped 2 bases and J dropped 6 bases, with 11 bases sitting between them. Germline lookup yields CDR1 MNHEY and CDR2 SVGAGI. The CDR3 is made up of 14 amino acids. Written as DNA, the CDR3 is TGTGCCAGCAGTTACACGGGGGAGGGTCAGCCCCAGCATTTT. This encodes CASSYTGEGQPQHF.